One and the same sample provided the 25 T cell receptor beta chains below, sequenced in a study of response to subunit inactivated influenza vaccine. In TCRdb, the RT-PCR reads were re-called with MiXCR into one record per CDR3 protein. The sample has 400,000 to 650,000 distinct CDR3 sequences, under 8.5% seen once. The material was PBMCs from blood, obtained roughly 24 months after vaccination. The receptors were gathered from a man between 50 and 69 years old who received an inactivated influenza vaccine.

A few counts support this clonotype. The chain employs TRBV5-1 and TRBJ2-1, with D maybe TRBD1 (6 bases). Between the trimmed V and J ends, which lost 0 bases and 4 bases, there was a span of 11 bases. Germline CDR1 and CDR2: SGHRS and YFSETQ. The CDR3 is 15 residues long. The CDR3 coding sequence is TGCGCCAGCAGCTTGGGTGGGGGCATTTACAATGAGCAGTTCTTC. It is translated as CASSLGGGIYNEQFF.

The table lists this clonotype with a few counts. The V and J genes are TRBV11-2 and TRBJ1-1; D gene uncertain. This CDR3 region has 15 residues. V was cut by 1 base and J by 1 base, with 10 bases left in between. Germline V gives CDR1 SGHAT, CDR2 FQNNGV. CDR3 protein: CASSLGQVSNTEAFF. CDR3 nucleotides: TGTGCCAGCAGCTTAGGACAAGTGTCGAACACTGAAGCTTTCTTT.

This clonotype was seen many times. This chain connects TRBV20-1 to TRBJ2-3; D perhaps matches TRBD2 (6 bases). V lost 6 bases, J lost 0 bases, and 16 bases lay in between. Germline-derived CDR1 and CDR2 are DFQATT and SNEGSKA (reference sequence). The CDR3 length is 15 residues. CDR3 bases: TGCAGTGCACTCCATAGCGGTACTAGCACAGATACGCAGTATTTT. Its translation: CSALHSGTSTDTQYF.

This clonotype has a handful of counts. This sequence joins TRBV12-3 or TRBV12-4 and TRBJ2-7, with TRBD2 matching over 13 bases. This CDR3 has 16 amino acids. The J segment lost 7 bases and the V segment lost 5 bases, leaving 11 bases of the junction unmatched. The CDR3 DNA reads as TGTGCCAGCAGTCCCCTTTTCACTAGCGGGAGGGGGGAGCAGTACTTC. Residues: CASSPLFTSGRGEQYF.

This clonotype was detected only a few times. This chain connects TRBV27 to TRBJ2-5, with 12 positions matching TRBD2. The junction had 9 bases not matched to a gene; V was cut back by 4 bases and J by 0 bases. CDR1 is MNHEY, CDR2 SMNVEV, per germline (reference sequence). This CDR3 region has 18 residues. CDR3 region: CASSSKKTSGGYQETQYF. CDR3 DNA: TGTGCCAGCAGTTCCAAAAAGACTAGCGGGGGATACCAAGAGACCCAGTACTTC.

The chain employs TRBV6-2 or TRBV6-3 and TRBJ2-4; 11 bases agree with TRBD1. The CDR3 has 15 residues. Germline V gene sequence: CDR1 MNHEY, CDR2 SVGEGT. The trim removed 5 bases at V and 6 bases at J, leaving 6 bases unmatched. CDR3 protein: CASSKAGTGGNIQYF. CDR3 coding DNA: TGTGCCAGCAGTAAAGCCGGGACAGGGGGAAACATTCAGTACTTC.

This clonotype appeared a single time. The rearrangement uses TRBV20-1 and TRBJ2-3, with 11 bases lining up with TRBD1. The CDR3 totals 15 residues. With 4 bases clipped from V and 1 base from J, the junction kept 4 bases outside the gene matches. Germline lookup yields CDR1 DFQATT and CDR2 SNEGSKA (reference sequence). CDR3 coding DNA: TGCAGTGCTACGAGGACAGGGGGCGGCACAGATACGCAGTATTTT. This encodes CSATRTGGGTDTQYF.

This clonotype has a handful of counts. V and J are TRBV12-3 or TRBV12-4 and TRBJ2-2, with D perhaps matching TRBD2 (6 bases). This CDR3 is built from 15 residues. With 6 bases removed from V and 1 base from J, the gap between germline ends came to 12 bases. CDR3: CASRSAGRNTGELFF. The CDR3 nucleotides are TGTGCCAGCAGATCGGCGGGACGGAACACCGGGGAGCTGTTTTTT.

This chain links TRBV28 with TRBJ2-7; D not resolved. The V and J ends lost 6 bases and 7 bases respectively, with 25 bases between them. Germline V gene data show CDR1 as MDHEN and CDR2 as SYDVKM. The CDR3 has 16 residues. CDR3 in amino acids: CASRGKAGQPVREQYF. In nucleotides, the CDR3 is TGTGCCAGCAGAGGAAAGGCTGGCCAACCCGTTAGAGAGCAGTACTTC.

Ten or more counts support this clonotype. CDR3 protein: CASRRGTGELFF. The CDR3 DNA reads as TGCGCCAGCCGCAGGGGAACCGGGGAGCTGTTTTTT. The rearrangement links TRBV5-1 to TRBJ2-2; the D gene is possibly TRBD1 (6 bases). The length of the CDR3 is 12 residues. Trimming took off 7 bases at V and 5 bases at J, with 9 bases between the two ends. Germline V lookup: CDR1 SGHRS, CDR2 YFSETQ.

To note about this clonotype: A much larger clone is a single base away; this may be a read error. The rearrangement joins TRBV10-3 to TRBJ1-5; D is unclear. CDR3 size: 14 residues. The germline V gene encodes CDR1 ENHRY and CDR2 SYGVKD. Trimming removed 2 bases at V and 5 bases at J, with 10 bases between. CDR3 protein: CAISESGWDQPQHF. CDR3 DNA: TGTGCCATCAGTGAGAGCGGGTGGGATCAGCCCCAGCATTTT.

A few counts support this clonotype. The chain has TRBV28 and TRBJ2-1, with a tentative D call TRBD2 (7 bases). CDR3 length: 16 residues. Per germline, CDR1 MDHEN and CDR2 SYDVKM. The ends were cut back, 5 bases at V and 8 bases at J, with 22 bases in the middle. In DNA form, the CDR3 reads TGTGCCAGCAGTACCCCCGGGGGCGGGAGCAAGGATGAGCAGTTCTTC. Translating gives CASSTPGGGSKDEQFF.

This clonotype has ten or more counts. The chain has TRBV12-3 or TRBV12-4 and TRBJ2-5, with a possible D match to TRBD1 (6 bases). There are 13 residues in the CDR3. V was pared by 4 bases and J by 5 bases, with 11 bases between. The CDR3 sequence is CASSSTTGETQYF. The CDR3 nucleotides are TGTGCCAGCAGTTCTACAACAGGGGAGACCCAGTACTTC.

The chain combines TRBV28 with TRBJ1-4, with D unclear. V was trimmed by 5 bases and J by 5 bases, leaving 12 bases between them. This CDR3 spans 14 amino acids. CDR1 is MDHEN, CDR2 SYDVKM, per germline. The CDR3 is CASSPGNGNEKLFF. The CDR3 coding sequence is TGTGCCAGCAGTCCTGGAAACGGCAATGAAAAACTGTTTTTT.

The rearrangement joins TRBV12-3 or TRBV12-4 to TRBJ1-1; 7 nucleotides align to TRBD1. CDR3 length: 12 residues. Trimming cost V 4 bases and J 9 bases; bases outside gene matches: 5. CDR3 amino acids: CASSSTGRQAFF. In nucleotides, the CDR3 is TGTGCCAGCAGTTCGACAGGGAGACAAGCTTTCTTT.

This clonotype was seen more than once but under ten times. Here the CDR3 DNA reads TGTGCCAGCTTACTAGCGGGAGCTCCCTACGAGCAGTACTTC. Amino acids: CASLLAGAPYEQYF. This chain links TRBV6-4 with TRBJ2-7, with 11 bases aligning to TRBD2. The CDR3 loop spans 14 amino acids. V lost 8 bases to trimming and J lost 2 bases; unmatched junction nucleotides: 5. Germline V gene sequence: CDR1 MRHNA, CDR2 SNTAGT.

The rearrangement links TRBV20-1 to TRBJ2-3; the match to TRBD2 covers 7 bases. The CDR3 contains 15 residues. Losses at the gene ends were 0 bases for V and 1 base for J; bases not matched to a gene: 4. CDR1 and CDR2 (germline): DFQATT, SNEGSKA (reference sequence). CDR3 DNA sequence: TGCAGTGCTAGAGAGGGCGGGAGTGGCACAGATACGCAGTATTTT. Protein product: CSAREGGSGTDTQYF.

The rearrangement uses TRBV7-9 and TRBJ1-1; D ambiguous. The CDR3 spans 13 residues. The V end lost 5 bases, the J end lost 3 bases, and 10 bases lay between the germline ends. Germline V gene sequence: CDR1 SEHNR, CDR2 FQNEAQ (reference sequence). This CDR3 is CASSPGMDTEAFF. Here the CDR3 DNA reads TGTGCCAGCAGCCCCGGGATGGACACTGAAGCTTTCTTT.

Many counts were recorded for this clonotype. V usage is TRBV20-1 and J usage is TRBJ2-5; 7 nucleotides match TRBD1. The CDR3 runs 13 residues. Unmatched junction bases numbered 0, after V lost 1 base and J lost 1 base. Per the germline V gene, CDR1 is DFQATT and CDR2 is SNEGSKA (reference sequence). CDR3 loop: CSARGDSQETQYF. CDR3 bases: TGCAGTGCTAGAGGGGACAGCCAAGAGACCCAGTACTTC.

This clonotype occurred many times. The gene calls are TRBV7-8 and TRBJ2-3; tentative D call: TRBD1 (5 bases). CDR1 is SGHVS and CDR2 is FQNEAQ in the germline V gene. The CDR3 covers 15 residues. With 1 base removed from V and 7 bases from J, the gap between germline ends came to 15 bases. The CDR3 loop is CASSLEGTGGHTQYF. As DNA, the CDR3 is TGTGCCAGCAGCTTAGAAGGAACAGGTGGACATACGCAGTATTTT.

This clonotype was picked up a small number of times. The chain uses TRBV28 and TRBJ2-3; 8 bases fit TRBD1. The CDR3 is made up of 15 amino acids. Germline V gene lookup returns CDR1 MDHEN and CDR2 SYDVKM. V lost 3 bases, J lost 8 bases, and 10 bases stayed unmatched. This chain's CDR3 is CASSLGGRGLGTQYF. The CDR3 bases are TGTGCCAGCAGTTTGGGGGGCAGGGGGCTTGGTACGCAGTATTTT.

This clonotype was seen more than once but under ten times. The CDR3 region is CASSLAGESFYEQYF. The CDR3 DNA is TGCGCCAGCAGCTTAGCGGGAGAATCTTTCTACGAGCAGTACTTC. The V call is TRBV5-1, the J call TRBJ2-7, with 8 bases identical to TRBD2. The CDR3 totals 15 residues. The V gene's germline CDR1 is SGHRS and CDR2 YFSETQ. J was trimmed by 3 bases and V by 2 bases; bases with no gene match: 7.

Many counts were recorded for this clonotype. The chain recombines TRBV7-2 with TRBJ2-1; 11 bases are a match to TRBD2. Per the germline V gene, CDR1 is SGHTA and CDR2 is FQGNSA. The ends lost 5 bases at V and 10 bases at J; junction bases unmatched: 1. This CDR3 spans 12 amino acids. CDR3 nucleotide sequence: TGTGCCAGCAGCCGGACTAGCGGGGAGCAGTTCTTC. Its translation: CASSRTSGEQFF.

This chain joins TRBV19 and TRBJ2-3; 8 bases align to TRBD1. The CDR3 is 16 residues long. V shed 0 bases, J shed 8 bases, and the junction held 10 bases outside the gene matches. CDR1 and CDR2 (germline): LNHDA, SQIVND (reference sequence). The CDR3 DNA reads as TGTGCCAGTAGTATAGAAGAGGGCAGGGGGCGAGGTACGCAGTATTTT. It translates to CASSIEEGRGRGTQYF. The full variable domain, completed using reference TRBV19 and TRBJ2-3, is DGGITQSPKYLFRKEGQNVTLSCEQNLNHDAMYWYRQDPGQGLRLIYYSQIVNDFQKGDIAEGYSVSREKKESFPLTVTSAQKNPTAFYLCASSIEEGRGRGTQYFGPGTRLTVL.

This clonotype has only a few counts. The V call is TRBV5-5, the J call TRBJ1-4; weak D call: TRBD1 (5 bases). Germline assignment: CDR1 SGHKS and CDR2 YYEKEE (reference sequence). Trimming stripped 1 base from V and 4 bases from J, with 17 bases between. CDR3 length: 17 residues. The CDR3 region is CASSLLGRTTDNEKLFF. The DNA for the CDR3 is TGTGCCAGCAGCTTGCTAGGTCGGACAACCGATAATGAAAAACTGTTTTTT.